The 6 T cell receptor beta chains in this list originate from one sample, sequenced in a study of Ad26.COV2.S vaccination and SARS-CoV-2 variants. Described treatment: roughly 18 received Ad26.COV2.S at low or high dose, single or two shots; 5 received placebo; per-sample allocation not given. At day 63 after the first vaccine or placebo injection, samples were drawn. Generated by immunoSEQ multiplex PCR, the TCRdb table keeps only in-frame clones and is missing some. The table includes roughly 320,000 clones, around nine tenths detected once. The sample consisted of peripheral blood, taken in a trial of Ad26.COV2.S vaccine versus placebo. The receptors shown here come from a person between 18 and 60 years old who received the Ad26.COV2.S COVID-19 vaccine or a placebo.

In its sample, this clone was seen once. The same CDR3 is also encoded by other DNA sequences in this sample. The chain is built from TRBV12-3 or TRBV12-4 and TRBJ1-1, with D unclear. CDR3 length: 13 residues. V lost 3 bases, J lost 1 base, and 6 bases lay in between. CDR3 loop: CASSFGRNTEAFF. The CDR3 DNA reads TGTGCCAGCAGTTTCGGCAGGAACACTGAAGCTTTCTTT.

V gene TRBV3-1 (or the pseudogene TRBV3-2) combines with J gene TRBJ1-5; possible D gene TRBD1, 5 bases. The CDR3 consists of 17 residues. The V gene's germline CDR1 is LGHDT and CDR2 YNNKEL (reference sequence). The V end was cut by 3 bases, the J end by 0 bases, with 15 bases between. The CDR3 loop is CASSHGPRDGSNQPQHF. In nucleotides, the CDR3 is TGTGCCAGCAGCCACGGCCCCCGGGACGGTAGCAATCAGCCCCAGCATTTT.

The CDR3 DNA reads as TGTGCCAGCAGCTTAGTCCCCCCGGGACAGGGTGGACTCATACAAGAGACCCAGTACTTC. Its protein is CASSLVPPGQGGLIQETQYF. The J gene is TRBJ2-5, the V gene TRBV7-8; 9 bases line up with TRBD1. In germline, CDR1 is SGHVS, CDR2 FQNEAQ. J lost 2 bases, V lost 1 base, and 17 bases had no gene match. The CDR3 is made up of 20 amino acids. The full variable domain, its missing parts supplied by reference TRBV7-8 and TRBJ2-5, is GAGVSQSPRYKVAKRGQDVALRCDPISGHVSLFWYQQALGQGPEFLTYFQNEAQLDKSGLPSDRFFAERPEGSVSTLKIQRTQQEDSAVYLCASSLVPPGQGGLIQETQYFGPGTRLLVL.

The CDR3 is CASSLEAVTTETQYF. The CDR3 DNA follows: TGTGCCAGCAGCTTGGAGGCGGTTACCACGGAGACCCAGTACTTC. V gene TRBV5-8 combines with J gene TRBJ2-5, with no clear D. Per germline, CDR1 SGHTS and CDR2 YDEGEE. The CDR3 extends over 15 amino acids. The ends were cut back, 0 bases at V and 5 bases at J, with 14 bases in the middle.

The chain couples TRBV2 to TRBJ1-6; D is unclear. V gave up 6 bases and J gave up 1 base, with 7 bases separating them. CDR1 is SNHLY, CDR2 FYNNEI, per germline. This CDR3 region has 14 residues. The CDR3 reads CASSPVSYNSPLHF. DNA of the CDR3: TGTGCCAGCAGCCCCGTTTCCTATAATTCACCCCTCCACTTT.

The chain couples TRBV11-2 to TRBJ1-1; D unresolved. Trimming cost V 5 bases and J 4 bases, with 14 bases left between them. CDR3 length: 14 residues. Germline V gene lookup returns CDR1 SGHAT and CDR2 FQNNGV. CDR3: CASSPTGLSTEAFF. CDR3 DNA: TGTGCCAGCAGCCCCACCGGGCTGAGCACTGAAGCTTTCTTT.